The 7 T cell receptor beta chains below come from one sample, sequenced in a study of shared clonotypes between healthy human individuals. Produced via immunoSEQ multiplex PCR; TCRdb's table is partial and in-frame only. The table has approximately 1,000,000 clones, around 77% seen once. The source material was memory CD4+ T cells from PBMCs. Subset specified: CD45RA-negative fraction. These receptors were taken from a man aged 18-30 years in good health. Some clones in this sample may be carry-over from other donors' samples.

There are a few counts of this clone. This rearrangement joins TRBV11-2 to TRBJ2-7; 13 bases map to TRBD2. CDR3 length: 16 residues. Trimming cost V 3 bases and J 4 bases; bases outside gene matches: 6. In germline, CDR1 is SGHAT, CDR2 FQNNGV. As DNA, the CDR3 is TGTGCCAGCAGCTTGAGACTAGCGGGAGGATATTACGAGCAGTACTTC. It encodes CASSLRLAGGYYEQYF.

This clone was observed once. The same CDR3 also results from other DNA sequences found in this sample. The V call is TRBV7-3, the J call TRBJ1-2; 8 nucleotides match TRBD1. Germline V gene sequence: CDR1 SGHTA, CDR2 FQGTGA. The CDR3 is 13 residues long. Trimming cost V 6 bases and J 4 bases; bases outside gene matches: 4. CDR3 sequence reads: CASSLGQGYGYTF. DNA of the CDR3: TGTGCCAGCAGTCTCGGACAGGGCTATGGCTACACCTTC.

The DNA of the CDR3 is TGCAGCGTTGTATTGGACACGAACACTGAAGCTTTCTTT. Amino acid sequence: CSVVLDTNTEAFF. The chain combines TRBV29-1 with TRBJ1-1; D perhaps matches TRBD1 (5 bases). Germline CDR1 reads SQVTM; CDR2 reads ANQGSEA. There are 13 residues in the CDR3. The V end was cut by 4 bases, the J end by 1 base, with 10 bases between.

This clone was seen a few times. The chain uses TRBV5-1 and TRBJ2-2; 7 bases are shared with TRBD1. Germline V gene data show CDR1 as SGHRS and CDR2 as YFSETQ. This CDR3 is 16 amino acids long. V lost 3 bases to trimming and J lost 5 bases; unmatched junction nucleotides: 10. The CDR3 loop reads CASSYSGTTGTGELFF. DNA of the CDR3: TGCGCCAGCAGCTATTCGGGGACGACAGGGACCGGGGAGCTGTTTTTT.

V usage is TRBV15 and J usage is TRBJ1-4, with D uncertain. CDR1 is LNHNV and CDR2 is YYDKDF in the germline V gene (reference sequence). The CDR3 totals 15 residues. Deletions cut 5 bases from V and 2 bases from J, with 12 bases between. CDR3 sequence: CATSRSKGTNEKLFF. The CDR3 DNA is TGTGCCACCAGCCGCTCCAAGGGTACTAATGAAAAACTGTTTTTT.

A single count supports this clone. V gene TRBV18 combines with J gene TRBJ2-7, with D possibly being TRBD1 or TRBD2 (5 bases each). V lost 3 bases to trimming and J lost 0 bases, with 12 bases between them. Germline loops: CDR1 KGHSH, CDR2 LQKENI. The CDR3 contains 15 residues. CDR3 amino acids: CASSPFGGSSYEQYF. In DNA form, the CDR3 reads TGTGCCAGCTCACCGTTTGGGGGATCCTCCTACGAGCAGTACTTC.

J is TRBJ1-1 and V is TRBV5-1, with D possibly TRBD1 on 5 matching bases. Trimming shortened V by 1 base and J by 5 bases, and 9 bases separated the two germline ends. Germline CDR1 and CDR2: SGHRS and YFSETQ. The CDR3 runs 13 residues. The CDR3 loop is CASSLMGLTEAFF. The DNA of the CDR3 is TGCGCCAGCAGCTTGATGGGGCTTACTGAAGCTTTCTTT.